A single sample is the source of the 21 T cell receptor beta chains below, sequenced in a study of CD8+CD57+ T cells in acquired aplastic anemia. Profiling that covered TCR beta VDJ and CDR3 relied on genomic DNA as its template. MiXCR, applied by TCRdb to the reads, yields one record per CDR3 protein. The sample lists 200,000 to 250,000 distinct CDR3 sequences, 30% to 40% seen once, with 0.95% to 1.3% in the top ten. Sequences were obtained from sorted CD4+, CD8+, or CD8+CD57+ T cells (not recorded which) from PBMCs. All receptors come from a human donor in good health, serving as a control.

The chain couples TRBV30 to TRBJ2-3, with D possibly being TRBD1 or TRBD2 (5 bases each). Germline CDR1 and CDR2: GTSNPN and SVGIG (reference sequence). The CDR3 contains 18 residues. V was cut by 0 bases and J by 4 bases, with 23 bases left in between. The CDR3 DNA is TGTGCCTGGAGTGTAAGATCCGGTAGGAGGTGGGGGTCAGATACGCAGTATTTT. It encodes CAWSVRSGRRWGSDTQYF.

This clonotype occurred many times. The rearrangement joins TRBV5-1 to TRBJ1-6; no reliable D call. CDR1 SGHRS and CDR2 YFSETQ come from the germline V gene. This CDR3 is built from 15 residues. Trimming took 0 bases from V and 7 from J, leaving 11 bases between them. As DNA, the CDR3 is TGCGCCAGCAGCTTGGAACTACAGACAAATTCACCCCTCCACTTT. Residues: CASSLELQTNSPLHF.

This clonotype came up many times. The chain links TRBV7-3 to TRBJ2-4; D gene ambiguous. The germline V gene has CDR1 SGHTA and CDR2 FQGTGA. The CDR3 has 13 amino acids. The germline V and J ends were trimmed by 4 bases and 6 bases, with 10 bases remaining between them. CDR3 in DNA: TGTGCCAGCAGCTCTACTATGGGAAACATTCAGTACTTC. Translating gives CASSSTMGNIQYF. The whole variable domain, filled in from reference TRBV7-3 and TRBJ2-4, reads GAGVSQTPSNKVTEKGKYVELRCDPISGHTALYWYRQSLGQGPEFLIYFQGTGAADDSGLPNDRFFAVRPEGSVSTLKIQRTERGDSAVYLCASSSTMGNIQYFGAGTRLSVL.

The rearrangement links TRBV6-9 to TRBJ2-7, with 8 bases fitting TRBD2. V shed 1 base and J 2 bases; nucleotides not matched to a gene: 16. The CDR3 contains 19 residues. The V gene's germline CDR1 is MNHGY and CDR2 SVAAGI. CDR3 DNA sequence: TGTGCCAGCAGTTATTTTCCACACACTAGCGGAATGAAAACCTACGAGCAGTACTTC. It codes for CASSYFPHTSGMKTYEQYF.

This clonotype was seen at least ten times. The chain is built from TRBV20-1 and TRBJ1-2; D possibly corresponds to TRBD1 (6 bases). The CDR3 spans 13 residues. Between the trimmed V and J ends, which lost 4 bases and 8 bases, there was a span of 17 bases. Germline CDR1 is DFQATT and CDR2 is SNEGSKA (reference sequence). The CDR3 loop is CSAMVSGGKGYTF. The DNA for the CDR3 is TGCAGTGCTATGGTTTCCGGGGGCAAAGGCTACACCTTC.

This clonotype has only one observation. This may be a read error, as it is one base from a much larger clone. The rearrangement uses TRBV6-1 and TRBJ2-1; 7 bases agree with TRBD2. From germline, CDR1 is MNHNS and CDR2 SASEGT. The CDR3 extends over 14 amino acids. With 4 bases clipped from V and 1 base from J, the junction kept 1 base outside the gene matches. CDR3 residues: CASSASGSYNEQFF. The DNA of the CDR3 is TGTGCCAGCAGTGCTAGCGGATCCTACAATGAGCAGTTCTTC.

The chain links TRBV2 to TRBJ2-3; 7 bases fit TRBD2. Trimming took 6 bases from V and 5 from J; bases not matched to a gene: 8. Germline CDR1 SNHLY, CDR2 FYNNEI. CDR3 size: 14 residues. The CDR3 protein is CASSSLAAGDTQYF. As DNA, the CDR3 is TGTGCCAGCAGCTCCCTAGCGGCAGGAGATACGCAGTATTTT.

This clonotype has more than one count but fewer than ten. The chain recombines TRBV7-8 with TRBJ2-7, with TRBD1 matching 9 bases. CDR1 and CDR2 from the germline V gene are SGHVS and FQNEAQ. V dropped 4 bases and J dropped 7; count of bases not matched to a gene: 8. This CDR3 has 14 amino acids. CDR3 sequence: CASSSRDRVDEQYF. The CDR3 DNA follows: TGTGCCAGCAGCTCCCGGGACAGGGTGGATGAGCAGTACTTC.

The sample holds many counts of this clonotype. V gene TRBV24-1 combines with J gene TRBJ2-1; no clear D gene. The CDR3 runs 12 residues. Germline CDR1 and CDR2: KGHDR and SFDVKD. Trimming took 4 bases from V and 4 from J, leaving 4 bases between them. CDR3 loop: CATSDPYNEQFF. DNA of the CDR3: TGTGCCACCAGTGACCCGTACAATGAGCAGTTCTTC.

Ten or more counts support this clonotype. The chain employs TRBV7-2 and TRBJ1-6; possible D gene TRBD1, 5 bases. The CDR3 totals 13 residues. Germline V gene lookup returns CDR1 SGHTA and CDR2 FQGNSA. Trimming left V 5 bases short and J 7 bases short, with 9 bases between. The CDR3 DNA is TGTGCCAGCAGCGAGGGGAGGAATTCACCCCTCCACTTT. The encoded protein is CASSEGRNSPLHF.

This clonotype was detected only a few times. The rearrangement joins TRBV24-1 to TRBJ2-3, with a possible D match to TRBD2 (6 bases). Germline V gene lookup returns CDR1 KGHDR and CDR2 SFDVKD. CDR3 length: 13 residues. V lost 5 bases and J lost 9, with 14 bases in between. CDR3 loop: CATSVGGAVTQYF. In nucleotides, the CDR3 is TGTGCCACCAGTGTTGGCGGGGCAGTCACGCAGTATTTT.

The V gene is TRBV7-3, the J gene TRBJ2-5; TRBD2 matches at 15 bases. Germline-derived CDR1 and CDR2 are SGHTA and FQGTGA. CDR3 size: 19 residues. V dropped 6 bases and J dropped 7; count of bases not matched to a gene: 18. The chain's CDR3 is CASSSGTSGRYGGEGTQYF. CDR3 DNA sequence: TGTGCCAGCAGTTCCGGGACTAGCGGGAGGTACGGCGGTGAAGGGACCCAGTACTTC.

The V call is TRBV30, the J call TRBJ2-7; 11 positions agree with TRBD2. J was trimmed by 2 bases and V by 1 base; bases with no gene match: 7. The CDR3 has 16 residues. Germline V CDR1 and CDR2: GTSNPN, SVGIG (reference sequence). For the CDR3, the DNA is TGTGCCTGGAGTGGAGGACTAGCGGGTCCGACCTACGAGCAGTACTTC. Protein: CAWSGGLAGPTYEQYF.

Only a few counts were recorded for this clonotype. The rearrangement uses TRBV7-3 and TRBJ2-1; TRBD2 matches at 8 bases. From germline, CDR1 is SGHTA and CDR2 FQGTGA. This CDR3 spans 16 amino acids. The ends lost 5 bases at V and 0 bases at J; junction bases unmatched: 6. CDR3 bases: TGTGCCAGCAGCCCTACTAGCGGAAGCTCCTACAATGAGCAGTTCTTC. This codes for CASSPTSGSSYNEQFF.

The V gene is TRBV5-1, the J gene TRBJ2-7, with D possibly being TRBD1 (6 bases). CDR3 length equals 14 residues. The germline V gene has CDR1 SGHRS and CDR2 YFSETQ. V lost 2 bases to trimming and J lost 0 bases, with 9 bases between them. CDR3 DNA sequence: TGCGCCAGCAGCTTACAGGGCGGCTCCTACGAGCAGTACTTC. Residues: CASSLQGGSYEQYF.

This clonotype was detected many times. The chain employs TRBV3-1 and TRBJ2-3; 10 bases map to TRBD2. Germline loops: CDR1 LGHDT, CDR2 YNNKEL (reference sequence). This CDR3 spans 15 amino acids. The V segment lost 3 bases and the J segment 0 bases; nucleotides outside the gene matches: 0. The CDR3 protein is CASSQTSGSTDTQYF. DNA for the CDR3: TGTGCCAGCAGCCAGACTAGCGGGAGCACAGATACGCAGTATTTT.

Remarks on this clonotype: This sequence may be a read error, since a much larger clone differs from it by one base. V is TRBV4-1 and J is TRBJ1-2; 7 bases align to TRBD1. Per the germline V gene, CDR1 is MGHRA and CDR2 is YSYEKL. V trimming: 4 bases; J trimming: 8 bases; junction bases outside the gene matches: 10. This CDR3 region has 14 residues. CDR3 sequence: CASSREGGQLGYTF. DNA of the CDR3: TGCGCCAGCAGCCGAGAGGGGGGACAGTTAGGCTACACCTTC.

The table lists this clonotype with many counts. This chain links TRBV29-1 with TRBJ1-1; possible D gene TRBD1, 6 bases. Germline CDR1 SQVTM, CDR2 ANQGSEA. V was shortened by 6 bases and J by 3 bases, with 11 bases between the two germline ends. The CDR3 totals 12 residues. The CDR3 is CSVTGPYTEAFF. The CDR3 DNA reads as TGCAGCGTGACAGGACCCTACACTGAAGCTTTCTTT. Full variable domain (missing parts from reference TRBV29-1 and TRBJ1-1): SAVISQKPSRDICQRGTSLTIQCQVDSQVTMMFWYRQQPGQSLTLIATANQGSEATYESGFVIDKFPISRPNLTFSTLTVSNMSPEDSSIYLCSVTGPYTEAFFGQGTRLTVV.

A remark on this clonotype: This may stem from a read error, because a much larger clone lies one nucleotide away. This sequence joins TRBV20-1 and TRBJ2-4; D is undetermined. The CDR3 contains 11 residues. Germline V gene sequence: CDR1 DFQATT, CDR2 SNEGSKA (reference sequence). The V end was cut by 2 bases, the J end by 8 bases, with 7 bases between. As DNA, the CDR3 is TGCAGTGCTAGACAGAGCGACATTCAGTACTTC. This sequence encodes CSARQSDIQYF.

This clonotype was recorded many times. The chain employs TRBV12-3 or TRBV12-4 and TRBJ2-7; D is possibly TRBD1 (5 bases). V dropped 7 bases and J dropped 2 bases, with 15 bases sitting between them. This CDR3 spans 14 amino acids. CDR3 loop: CASTQGASAYEQYF. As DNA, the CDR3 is TGTGCCAGCACTCAAGGGGCCAGTGCCTACGAGCAGTACTTC.

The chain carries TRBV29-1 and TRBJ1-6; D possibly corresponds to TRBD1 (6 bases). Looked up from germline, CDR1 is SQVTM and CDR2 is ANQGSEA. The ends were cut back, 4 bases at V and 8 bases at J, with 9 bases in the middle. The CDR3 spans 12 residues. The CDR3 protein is CSVGQDYSPLHF. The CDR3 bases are TGCAGCGTTGGACAGGACTATTCACCCCTCCACTTT.